Below are 15 T cell receptor beta chains sequenced from a single sample in a study of cytomegalovirus exposure and HLA in healthy donors. The study ran its PCR with 60 Vbeta and 13 Jbeta primers. This table comes from immunoSEQ multiplex PCR, and its TCRdb copy is limited to in-frame clones, with some not included. The data contain under 130,000 clones, 74% of them singletons. Sequencing input: PBMCs. Receptor source: a man in his forties or fifties in good health and CMV-seropositive.

The genes are TRBV6-1 and TRBJ2-5; no clear D gene. Trimming left V 1 base short and J 5 bases short, with 8 bases between. Germline CDR1 reads MNHNS; CDR2 reads SASEGT. The CDR3 extends over 13 amino acids. CDR3 in amino acids: CASSEVPRETQYF. CDR3 coding DNA: TGTGCCAGCAGTGAAGTCCCTCGGGAGACCCAGTACTTC.

The chain has TRBV2 and TRBJ2-5; 7 nucleotides agree with TRBD2. The DNA end lines up better with TRBJ2-7; the J call may be wrong. The CDR3 has 13 residues. Germline lookup yields CDR1 SNHLY and CDR2 FYNNEI. Written as DNA, the CDR3 is TGTGCCAGCAGTGAAATGGGGGGGTACGAGCAGTACTTC. Translated, it gives CASSEMGGYEQYF.

This clone appeared a single time. The rearrangement joins TRBV6-5 to TRBJ2-2; possibly TRBD1 for D (6 bases). V lost 8 bases and J 0 bases, leaving 10 bases between the germline ends. Germline V lookup: CDR1 MNHEY, CDR2 SVGAGI. The CDR3 has 14 residues. The CDR3 spells CASWRQANTGELFF. DNA for the CDR3: TGTGCCAGCTGGAGACAGGCGAACACCGGGGAGCTGTTTTTT.

The rearrangement uses TRBV12-5 and TRBJ2-7; 7 nucleotides line up with TRBD1. Germline lookup yields CDR1 LGHNT and CDR2 FRNRAP. Trimming at V came to 5 bases and at J to 6 bases, leaving 7 bases not matched to a gene. The CDR3 runs to 13 residues. The CDR3 sequence is CASGTGTVGEQYF. CDR3 sequence (DNA): TGTGCTAGTGGTACCGGGACAGTCGGCGAGCAGTACTTC. The whole variable domain, filled in from reference TRBV12-5 and TRBJ2-7, reads DARVTQTPRHKVTEMGQEVTMRCQPILGHNTVFWYRQTMMQGLELLAYFRNRAPLDDSGMPKDRFSAEMPDATLATLKIQPSEPRDSAVYFCASGTGTVGEQYFGPGTRLTVT.

The CDR3 coding sequence is TGTGCCAGCAGCCAAGATGGCCCAGTGGCCACCGGGGAGCTGTTTTTT. Translation gives CASSQDGPVATGELFF. The chain recombines TRBV4-2 with TRBJ2-2; D ambiguous. The CDR3 is 16 amino acids. V shed 0 bases and J shed 4 bases, with 12 bases lying between them. The germline V gene encodes CDR1 LGHNA and CDR2 YNFKEQ.

This clone was seen repeatedly, ten times or more. The chain recombines TRBV4-2 with TRBJ1-5; D might be TRBD1 (5 bases). Germline loops: CDR1 LGHNA, CDR2 YNFKEQ. V was clipped by 5 bases and J by 2 bases, with 13 bases between them. CDR3 length: 15 amino acids. The CDR3 loop is CASSRFQGGNQPQHF. The CDR3 DNA is TGTGCCAGCAGCAGGTTTCAAGGGGGCAATCAGCCCCAGCATTTT.

CDR3 sequence: CASTRGAGNTIYF. CDR3 coding DNA: TGTGCCAGCACCAGGGGGGCTGGAAACACCATATATTTT. The gene calls are TRBV6-1 and TRBJ1-3; 7 positions agree with TRBD1. Germline CDR1 reads MNHNS; CDR2 reads SASEGT. The CDR3 has 13 amino acids. V was pared by 7 bases and J by 2 bases, with 2 bases of the junction left unmatched.

The chain couples TRBV27 to TRBJ1-2, with a possible D match to TRBD1 (5 bases). The ends were cut back, 8 bases at V and 6 bases at J, with 16 bases in the middle. Germline V gene data show CDR1 as MNHEY and CDR2 as SMNVEV (reference sequence). The CDR3 length is 13 residues. The CDR3 here is CASPRARLHGYTF. In DNA form, the CDR3 reads TGTGCCAGCCCCAGGGCCAGGCTTCATGGCTACACCTTC.

This chain links TRBV4-1 with TRBJ1-1, with a weak D call TRBD1 (5 bases). CDR1 MGHRA and CDR2 YSYEKL come from the germline V gene. The germline V and J ends were trimmed by 0 bases and 5 bases, with 13 bases remaining between them. The CDR3 length is 15 residues. In DNA, the CDR3 is TGCGCCAGCAGCCAAGATCCTTCCAGGGTTACTGAAGCTTTCTTT. Translated: CASSQDPSRVTEAFF.

The V call is TRBV7-3, the J call TRBJ2-1, with TRBD2 as a possible D gene (5 bases). There are 16 residues in the CDR3. Trimming left V 2 bases short and J 0 bases short, with 11 bases between. In germline, CDR1 is SGHTA, CDR2 FQGTGA. The chain's CDR3 is CASSLLDAGSYNEQFF. The CDR3 DNA follows: TGTGCCAGCAGCTTACTGGACGCGGGCTCCTACAATGAGCAGTTCTTC. The full variable domain, with the rest looked up from reference TRBV7-3 and TRBJ2-1, is GAGVSQTPSNKVTEKGKYVELRCDPISGHTALYWYRQSLGQGPEFLIYFQGTGAADDSGLPNDRFFAVRPEGSVSTLKIQRTERGDSAVYLCASSLLDAGSYNEQFFGPGTRLTVL.

This chain links TRBV2 with TRBJ2-5; 8 nucleotides agree with TRBD2. The V and J ends lost 5 bases and 2 bases, in that order; junction bases with no gene match: 7. The CDR3 contains 15 residues. CDR1 is SNHLY and CDR2 is FYNNEI in the germline V gene. The CDR3 loop reads CASSFGGAPQETQYF. The CDR3 nucleotides are TGTGCCAGCAGTTTCGGGGGGGCACCGCAAGAGACCCAGTACTTC.

This rearrangement joins TRBV10-1 to TRBJ2-5, with TRBD1 identical over 8 bases. This CDR3 comprises 16 residues. V gave up 3 bases and J gave up 1 base; unmatched junction bases: 7. Germline values: CDR1 WNHNN, CDR2 SYGVQD (reference sequence). As DNA, the CDR3 is TGCGCCAGCAGTGAAGGCAGGGGGCAGATCCAAGAGACCCAGTACTTC. Translation gives CASSEGRGQIQETQYF.

The J gene is TRBJ2-5, the V gene TRBV7-6; tentatively, D is TRBD1 (6 bases). Trimming stripped 1 base from V and 4 bases from J, with 10 bases between. The CDR3 sequence is 14 residues long. CDR1 and CDR2 from the germline V gene are SGHVS and FNYEAQ. The DNA for the CDR3 is TGTGCCAGCAGCTTAGGGACAGTCAGAGAGACCCAGTACTTC. Translating gives CASSLGTVRETQYF.

This chain uses TRBV9 with TRBJ1-3, with TRBD1 as a possible D gene (5 bases). The CDR3 is 16 amino acids. The germline CDR1 and CDR2 sequences are SGDLS and YYNGEE. V lost 4 bases and J lost 3, with 17 bases in between. CDR3: CASSPRTTPVGNTIYF. The CDR3 DNA is TGTGCCAGCAGCCCTCGGACAACCCCCGTTGGAAACACCATATATTTT.

This chain connects TRBV9 to TRBJ1-6, with no clear D. The CDR3 runs 14 residues. Germline CDR1 reads SGDLS; CDR2 reads YYNGEE. With 3 bases removed from V and 10 bases from J, the gap between germline ends came to 14 bases. Here the CDR3 reads CASSASGSLSPLHF. The CDR3 region has the DNA TGTGCCAGCAGCGCTTCAGGTTCATTGTCACCCCTCCACTTT.